The 5 T cell receptor beta chains listed next were all sequenced from one sample in a study of T cells in Graves' hyperthyroidism and ophthalmopathy. Amplified regions were TCR beta CDR3 sequences from RNA transcripts. The HTBI primer set drove a first-round RT-PCR of the TCR CDR3. TCRdb ran MiXCR on the multiplex PCR reads and lists one entry per CDR3 protein. The profile covers about 260,000 distinct CDR3 sequences, with around 17% appearing a single time and around 30% taken by the ten largest. Sequencing used blood. Receptor source: a woman aged 18-29 years with Graves' ophthalmopathy.

In this sample, this clonotype turned up many times. The chain couples TRBV3-1 to TRBJ1-2; D perhaps matches TRBD1 (5 bases). Germline-derived CDR1 and CDR2 are LGHDT and YNNKEL (reference sequence). With 1 base removed from V and 3 bases from J, the gap between germline ends came to 15 bases. The CDR3 is 16 amino acids. The CDR3 bases are TGTGCCAGCAGCCAAGCACTAGTTCGGGGCGACTATGGCTACACCTTC. Translation gives CASSQALVRGDYGYTF. The full variable domain, completed using reference TRBV3-1 and TRBJ1-2, is DTAVSQTPKYLVTQMGNDKSIKCEQNLGHDTMYWYKQDSKKFLKIMFSYNNKELIINETVPNRFSPKSPDKAHLNLHINSLELGDSAVYFCASSQALVRGDYGYTFGSGTRLTVV.

This clonotype was seen many times. The DNA of the CDR3 is TGTGCCAGCAGACCCGGACGGGACAGGGTCTACGAGCAGTACTTC. Its protein product is CASRPGRDRVYEQYF. This chain connects TRBV6-2 or TRBV6-3 to TRBJ2-7; TRBD1 agrees at 9 bases. The V gene end was trimmed by 6 bases and the J gene end by 3 bases; junction bases not matched to a gene: 9. Germline loops: CDR1 MNHEY, CDR2 SVGEGT. There are 15 residues in the CDR3.

The rearrangement joins TRBV20-1 to TRBJ2-1; 10 bases match TRBD2. CDR3 size: 15 residues. Looked up from germline, CDR1 is DFQATT and CDR2 is SNEGSKA (reference sequence). V shed 3 bases and J 5 bases; nucleotides not matched to a gene: 7. CDR3 coding DNA: TGCAGTGCTAGTTCTTGGCTAGCGGGGGACAATGAGCAGTTCTTC. It yields the protein CSASSWLAGDNEQFF.

J is TRBJ2-5 and V is TRBV11-2; 12 positions match TRBD2. The CDR3 loop spans 15 amino acids. Looked up from germline, CDR1 is SGHAT and CDR2 is FQNNGV. Trimming cost V 5 bases and J 5 bases; bases outside gene matches: 6. CDR3 nucleotide sequence: TGTGCCAGCAGCCTCCTAGCGGGAGGGCTGGAGACCCAGTACTTC. It codes for CASSLLAGGLETQYF.

This clonotype was found many times. The rearrangement joins TRBV7-9 to TRBJ1-4; 7 positions agree with TRBD1. CDR3 length equals 15 residues. V lost 5 bases, J lost 10 bases, and 13 bases stayed unmatched. Germline loops: CDR1 SEHNR, CDR2 FQNEAQ (reference sequence). The CDR3 reads CASSPRDSLWGKLFF. The DNA for the CDR3 is TGTGCCAGCAGCCCTCGGGACAGCCTATGGGGAAAACTGTTTTTT.